These 17 T cell receptor beta chains were sequenced from one sample in a study of T cell repertoires in cytomegalovirus infection. TCRdb used MiXCR to reprocess the reads, holding one entry per CDR3 protein. Here the sample spans over 300,000 distinct CDR3 sequences, under 20% being singletons. Sequenced material: PBMCs. The source is a human donor in good health (CMV status not recorded). Some clones in this sample may be carry-over from other donors' samples.

This clonotype was recorded a few times. The chain employs TRBV9 and TRBJ2-1; 9 bases are a match to TRBD2. J gave up 5 bases and V 0 bases, and 3 bases lay outside the gene matches. The CDR3 totals 15 residues. CDR1 is SGDLS, CDR2 YYNGEE, per germline. In nucleotides, the CDR3 is TGTGCCAGCAGCGTAGGCGGGGGGGCGGACAATGAGCAGTTCTTC. It encodes CASSVGGGADNEQFF.

This clonotype has just a few counts. The chain links TRBV29-1 to TRBJ2-7; D remains unclear. The CDR3 is made up of 16 amino acids. Looked up from germline, CDR1 is SQVTM and CDR2 is ANQGSEA. Trimming removed 4 bases from V and 2 bases from J, with 21 bases in between. CDR3 protein: CSVVHLRPDQTYEQYF. For the CDR3, the DNA is TGCAGCGTTGTTCATCTTCGTCCGGACCAGACCTACGAGCAGTACTTC.

This clonotype was seen ten or more times. The CDR3 bases are TGTGCCAGCTGTCCCTCGGGGTACAATGAGCAGTTCTTC. Its protein product is CASCPSGYNEQFF. This rearrangement joins TRBV7-2 to TRBJ2-1; possible D gene TRBD2, 5 bases. V lost 8 bases and J 4 bases, leaving 12 bases between the germline ends. There are 13 residues in the CDR3. Germline V lookup: CDR1 SGHTA, CDR2 FQGNSA.

This clonotype showed up many times. The chain couples TRBV7-6 to TRBJ2-1; 9 positions match TRBD1. Germline CDR1 SGHVS, CDR2 FNYEAQ. The CDR3 is 15 residues long. After removal of 5 bases from V and 5 bases from J, the junction contained 7 bases not matched to a gene. The chain's CDR3 is CASSLTDRGNNEQFF. CDR3 DNA sequence: TGTGCCAGCAGCCTCACGGACAGGGGTAACAATGAGCAGTTCTTC.

The chain recombines TRBV3-1 with TRBJ2-1; 12 bases agree with TRBD2. From germline, CDR1 is LGHDT and CDR2 YNNKEL (reference sequence). The CDR3 is 15 amino acids. The trim removed 1 base at V and 6 bases at J, leaving 1 base unmatched. The CDR3 reads CASSQASGGGNEQFF. Written as DNA, the CDR3 is TGTGCCAGCAGCCAAGCTAGCGGGGGGGGCAATGAGCAGTTCTTC.

The chain couples TRBV6-5 to TRBJ1-5; D is possibly TRBD1 (6 bases). This CDR3 is built from 15 residues. Per the germline V gene, CDR1 is MNHEY and CDR2 is SVGAGI. The V and J ends lost 6 bases and 0 bases respectively, with 12 bases between them. CDR3: CASRSGGHSNQPQHF. The CDR3 DNA is TGTGCCAGCAGGTCTGGGGGCCATAGCAATCAGCCCCAGCATTTT.

This clonotype has only a few counts. V usage is TRBV4-2 and J usage is TRBJ2-6; no reliable D call. Germline V gene data show CDR1 as LGHNA and CDR2 as YNFKEQ. The CDR3 is 15 residues long. V gave up 6 bases and J gave up 2 bases, with 11 bases separating them. CDR3 region: CASRLTNTGANVLTF. The DNA for the CDR3 is TGTGCCAGCAGACTGACGAACACTGGGGCCAACGTCCTGACTTTC.

The genes are TRBV20-1 and TRBJ2-5; D may be TRBD1 (5 bases). V was cut by 1 base and J by 5 bases, with 11 bases left in between. CDR1 DFQATT and CDR2 SNEGSKA come from the germline V gene (reference sequence). CDR3 length: 13 amino acids. CDR3 residues: CSARGGFRETQYF. CDR3 nucleotide sequence: TGCAGTGCTAGAGGGGGCTTCCGGGAGACCCAGTACTTC.

This chain connects TRBV7-9 to TRBJ2-5, with 10 bases identical to TRBD2. The CDR3 extends over 14 amino acids. Germline V gives CDR1 SEHNR, CDR2 FQNEAQ (reference sequence). J gave up 7 bases and V 8 bases, and 10 bases lay outside the gene matches. Written as DNA, the CDR3 is TGTGCCAGCTGGAGGCTAGCGGGGGACGCGACCCAGTACTTC. Its translation: CASWRLAGDATQYF. The whole variable domain, filled in from reference TRBV7-9 and TRBJ2-5, reads DTGVSQNPRHKITKRGQNVTFRCDPISEHNRLYWYRQTLGQGPEFLTYFQNEAQLEKSRLLSDRFSAERPKGSFSTLEIQRTEQGDSAMYLCASWRLAGDATQYFGPGTRLLVL.

In its sample, this clonotype was seen a few times. CDR3 loop: CASSITRDRVNEKLFF. CDR3 DNA: TGTGCCAGTAGTATAACGAGGGACAGGGTGAATGAAAAACTGTTTTTT. This chain links TRBV19 with TRBJ1-4, with TRBD1 matching 9 bases. From germline, CDR1 is LNHDA and CDR2 SQIVND (reference sequence). The J segment lost 5 bases and the V segment lost 2 bases, leaving 6 bases of the junction unmatched. This CDR3 contains 16 residues.

This clonotype was counted ten times or more. The genes are TRBV7-2 and TRBJ2-3; D may be TRBD1 (6 bases). The length of the CDR3 is 14 residues. V lost 1 base to trimming and J lost 4 bases, with 9 bases between them. Germline CDR1 reads SGHTA; CDR2 reads FQGNSA. This CDR3 is CASSLVGGPDTQYF. The CDR3 DNA reads TGTGCCAGCAGCTTAGTTGGGGGCCCAGATACGCAGTATTTT.

J is TRBJ2-5 and V is TRBV18; 10 bases align to TRBD2. The V gene end was trimmed by 0 bases and the J gene end by 3 bases; junction bases not matched to a gene: 4. Germline CDR1 reads KGHSH; CDR2 reads LQKENI. This CDR3 region has 16 residues. The CDR3 reads CASSPPSGGPEETQYF. CDR3 nucleotides: TGTGCCAGCTCACCACCTAGCGGGGGGCCTGAAGAGACCCAGTACTTC.

This clonotype was seen a few times. The chain combines TRBV12-3 or TRBV12-4 with TRBJ2-7, with TRBD2 matching over 13 bases. This CDR3 is 17 amino acids long. After removal of 4 bases from V and 1 base from J, the junction contained 7 bases not matched to a gene. CDR3 sequence reads: CASSSRTSGGTSYEQYF. CDR3 nucleotide sequence: TGTGCCAGCAGTTCTCGGACTAGCGGGGGTACGTCCTACGAGCAGTACTTC.

This clonotype was observed a handful of times. V usage is TRBV6-6 and J usage is TRBJ2-2; D is undetermined. The CDR3 runs to 13 residues. Germline V gene data show CDR1 as MNHNY and CDR2 as SVGAGI (reference sequence). The V end was cut by 7 bases, the J end by 5 bases, with 11 bases between. CDR3: CASTQPGTGELFF. The CDR3 region has the DNA TGTGCCAGCACCCAACCGGGTACCGGGGAGCTGTTTTTT.

The chain has TRBV28 and TRBJ1-5, with 10 bases matching TRBD1. The CDR3 is 16 amino acids. Germline trimming cut 8 bases from V and 3 bases from J; bases unmatched to any gene: 10. Germline lookup yields CDR1 MDHEN and CDR2 SYDVKM. DNA of the CDR3: TGTGCCAGCTCGGAACCTGGGACAGGGGCCAATCAGCCCCAGCATTTT. It translates to CASSEPGTGANQPQHF.

This clonotype was detected many times. The chain recombines TRBV12-3 or TRBV12-4 with TRBJ1-2, with a weak D call TRBD1 (5 bases). Trimming took off 2 bases at V and 0 bases at J, with 22 bases between the two ends. There are 19 residues in the CDR3. CDR3 DNA sequence: TGTGCCAGCAGTTTAAGGTGGGGGACCTCTGGACGTACTAACTATGGCTACACCTTC. Protein: CASSLRWGTSGRTNYGYTF.

Notes on this clonotype: A much larger clone sits a single nucleotide away, making a read error possible. The rearrangement joins TRBV7-9 to TRBJ1-2, with 9 bases fitting TRBD1. CDR1 and CDR2 from the germline V gene are SEHNR and FQNEAQ (reference sequence). The CDR3 spans 16 residues. The V and J ends lost 4 bases and 3 bases, in that order; junction bases with no gene match: 9. In DNA form, the CDR3 reads TGTGCCAGCAGCTCGGGACAGGGAGTCGCGCACTATGGCTACACCTTC. This gives the protein CASSSGQGVAHYGYTF.